Listed here is a single T cell receptor (beta chain). No antigen is known for it. No base-level quality is on record; no much larger clone is a single base apart. This sample was taken from a study of T cell responses to AZD1222 COVID-19 vaccine (dated by TCRdb to the early 2020s). At the level of the whole study: TCR sequencing was performed for roughly 250 trial participants, of whom approximately 200 were given two doses of AZD1222 and around 25 were given two doses of MenACWY control vaccine. Enrollment into the trials was organized by age into subgroups of 18-55, 56-69 and 70-plus years, and those subgroups contained roughly 150, 30 and 60 TCR-sequenced participants, respectively. Study-wide findings and limitations: Vaccine-associated CD4 TCRs spanned the whole spike protein, with dominant responses in regions 160-218 and 743-854. Nearly half of unique spike-specific TCRs reportedly recognized epitopes outside regions mutated in the B.1.351 and B.1.1.7 variants. Spike-specific TCR breadth and depth rose significantly after two AZD1222 doses compared with day 0 and with MenACWY recipients. In the small 56-69-year group, the increase in depth fell short of significance, most likely because of low power. Only 5 to 7 AZD1222 recipients were SARS-CoV-2 seropositive at baseline, limiting conclusions about previously exposed vaccinees. No day 14 peak-response samples were available, so repertoires were characterized only after the peak T cell response. Participants were mostly white British, with more females than males. The authors suggested clonal diversity may have been underestimated.

The CDR3 regions of human TCRbeta chains were analyzed by immunosequencing. The published analysis was carried out like this. Repertoire TCRs were checked for matches against a reference library of SARS-CoV-2-specific TCRs that had been generated using the MIRA antigen-specificity platform. Breadth was defined as the fraction of unique TCRs that were SARS-CoV-2-associated. Depth was defined as the fraction of total T cells that were SARS-CoV-2-associated. Using the MIRA data, each spike-specific TCR was assigned both to the spike region to which the TCR was reactive and to a CD4 or CD8 class. Log10-transformed breadth and depth values were compared by one-way ANOVA with Sidak's multiple comparisons tests. Not all clones reach the TCRdb copy of this immuneACCESS table, which keeps in-frame sequences only. Checked studies attribute under half of the gap to unresolved V genes and leave the rest unexplained. D and trimming come from the DNA, and the V and J calls and clone size come from that table. Present in this sample are about 75,000 clones, roughly 88% of which were seen just once. The ten top clones hold roughly 10% of the sample.

Sample time point, as interpreted from the label and publication: about 28 days (+/-7) after the second vaccine dose. The treatment or condition tag for this specimen amounts to: meningococcal conjugate vaccine given as trial control. The vaccinee samples were drawn from two UK trials, COV001 and COV002, one of which was a single-blind randomized controlled phase 2/3 trial testing AZD1222 (ChAdOx1 nCoV-19) in healthy adults. Trial participant PBMC samples were collected at day 0 and day 28 after the second dose for TCRbeta chain sequencing. The input for sequencing was peripheral blood, taken 28 days after the second dose of the MenACWY control vaccine. The clonotype comes from an adult who received the MenACWY meningococcal vaccine as a control.

The nucleotide sequence is TGTGCCAGCAGCTTGTTAGGTGCAGGTGGGCGGTACGAGCAGTTCTTC. Translation gives CASSLLGAGGRYEQFF. The rearranged chain carries TRBV5-4 and TRBJ2-1; the D gene is unclear. V drops 1 base and J drops 10 bases, leaving 21 bases in between. From the cysteine up to the phenylalanine, the CDR3 has a length of 16 residues. Solely the CDR3 DNA is kept, with 48 bases framed from the first base. Based on the germline V gene (reference sequence), the CDR1 and CDR2 sequences are SGHNT and YYREEE.